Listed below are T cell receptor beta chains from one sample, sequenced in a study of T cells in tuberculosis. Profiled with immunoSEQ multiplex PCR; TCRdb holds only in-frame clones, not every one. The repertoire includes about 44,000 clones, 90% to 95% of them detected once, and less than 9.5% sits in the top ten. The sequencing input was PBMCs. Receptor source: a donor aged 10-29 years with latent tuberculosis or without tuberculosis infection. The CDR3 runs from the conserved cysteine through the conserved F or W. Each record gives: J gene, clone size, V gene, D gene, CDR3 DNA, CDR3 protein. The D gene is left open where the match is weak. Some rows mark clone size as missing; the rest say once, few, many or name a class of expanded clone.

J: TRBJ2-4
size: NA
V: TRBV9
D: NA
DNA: TGTGCCAGCAGCGTAGCTGGCGAGGGTCAGAAAAACATTCAGTACTTC
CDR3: CASSVAGEGQKNIQYF

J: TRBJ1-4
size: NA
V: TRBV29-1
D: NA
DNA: TGCAGCGTCCCTTTTGGGCCTAATGAAAAACTGTTTTTT
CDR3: CSVPFGPNEKLFF

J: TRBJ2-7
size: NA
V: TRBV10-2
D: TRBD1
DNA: TGCGCCAGTTCGACAGGGGACTACGAGCAGTACTTC
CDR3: CASSTGDYEQYF

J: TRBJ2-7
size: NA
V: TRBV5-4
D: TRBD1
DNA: TGTGCCAGCAGCTTTGGCAGGGGGTCCTACGAGCAGTACTTC
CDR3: CASSFGRGSYEQYF

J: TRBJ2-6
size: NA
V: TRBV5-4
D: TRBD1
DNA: TGTGCCAGCAGCTCCACAGGGGTCCAAGGGGCCAACGTCCTGACTTTC
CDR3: CASSSTGVQGANVLTF

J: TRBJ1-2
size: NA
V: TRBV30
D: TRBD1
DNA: TGTGCCTGGAGCACCAGGGGGGTTGACTATGGCTACACCTTC
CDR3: CAWSTRGVDYGYTF

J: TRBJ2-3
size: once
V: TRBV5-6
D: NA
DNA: TGTGCCAGCAGCTTGGCCCGGACAGATACGCAGTATTTT
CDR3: CASSLARTDTQYF

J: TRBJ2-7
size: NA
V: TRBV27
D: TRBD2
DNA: TGTGCCAGCAGTCCAAGGACTAGCGGGTATACCTACGAGCAGTACTTC
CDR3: CASSPRTSGYTYEQYF

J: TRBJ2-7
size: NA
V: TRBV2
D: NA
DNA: TGTGCCAGCCGTTTGTTCTACGAGCAGTACTTC
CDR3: CASRLFYEQYF

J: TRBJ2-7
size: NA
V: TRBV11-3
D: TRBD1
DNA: TGTGCCAGCAGGTTCGGGACAGGGGGCGAGCAGTACTTC
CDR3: CASRFGTGGEQYF

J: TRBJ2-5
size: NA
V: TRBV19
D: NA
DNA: TGTGCCAGTAGTTTCGGGGGGCTGGAGACCCAGTACTTC
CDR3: CASSFGGLETQYF

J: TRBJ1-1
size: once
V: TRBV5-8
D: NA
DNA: TGTGCCAGCAGCTGGGGGCAGGGATGGACTGAAGCTTTCTTT
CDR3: CASSWGQGWTEAFF

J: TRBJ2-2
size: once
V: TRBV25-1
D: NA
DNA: TGTGCCAGCAGTGGAAGGTTGCAGGTCGGGGAGCTGTTTTTT
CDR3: CASSGRLQVGELFF

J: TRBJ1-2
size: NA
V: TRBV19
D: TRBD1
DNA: TGTGCCAGTAGTGGCCAAAGACAGGGGAATTATGGCTACACCTTC
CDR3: CASSGQRQGNYGYTF

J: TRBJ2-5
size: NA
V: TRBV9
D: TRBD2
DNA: TGTGCCAGCAGCGTAGAGGATAGCGGGTGGCAAGAGACCCAGTACTTC
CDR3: CASSVEDSGWQETQYF

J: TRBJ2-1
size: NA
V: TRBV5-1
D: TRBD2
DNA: TGCGCCAGCAGCTTGGTCTCGACTAGCACTAATGAGCAGTTCTTC
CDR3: CASSLVSTSTNEQFF

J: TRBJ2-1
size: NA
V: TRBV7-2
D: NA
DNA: TGTGCCAGCAGCTTAGATTCGGGTGAGCAGTTCTTC
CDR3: CASSLDSGEQFF

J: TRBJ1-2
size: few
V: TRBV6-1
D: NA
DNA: TGTGCCAGCAGTGAACCCAGGTTGGGCTACACCTTC
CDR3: CASSEPRLGYTF

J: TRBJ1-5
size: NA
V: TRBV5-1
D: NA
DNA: TGCGCCAGCAGCCCCGTCGGGGGGGAACGGGGGCAGCCCCAGCATTTT
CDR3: CASSPVGGERGQPQHF

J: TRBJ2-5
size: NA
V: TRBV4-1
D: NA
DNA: TGCGCCAGCAGCCGACTAGTCTCAGAGACCCAGTACTTC
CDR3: CASSRLVSETQYF

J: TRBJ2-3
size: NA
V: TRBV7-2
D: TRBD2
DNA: TGTGCCAGCAGCTTAGCCGAGCTCATAGCGGGAGCGGCGAATACGCAGTATTTT
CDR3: CASSLAELIAGAANTQYF

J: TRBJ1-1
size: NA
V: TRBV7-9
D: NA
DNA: TGTGCCAGCAGCTTAAGCAGGGGCACTGAAGCTTTCTTT
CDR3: CASSLSRGTEAFF

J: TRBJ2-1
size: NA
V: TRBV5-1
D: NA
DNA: TGCGCCAGCACCTTTTCGGGGGTGAGCTCCTACAATGAGCAGTTCTTC
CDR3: CASTFSGVSSYNEQFF

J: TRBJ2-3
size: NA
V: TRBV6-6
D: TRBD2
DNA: TGTGCCAGCAGTTATGGGGAGGGCGGCACAGATACGCAGTATTTT
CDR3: CASSYGEGGTDTQYF

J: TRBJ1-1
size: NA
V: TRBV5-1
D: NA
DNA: TGCGCCAGCAGCTCGGGACTGCCCACTGAAGCTTTCTTT
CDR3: CASSSGLPTEAFF

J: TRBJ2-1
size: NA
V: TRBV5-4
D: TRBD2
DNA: TGTGCCAGCAGCTTGACTAGCGGCCTTCAAGAGCAGTTCTTC
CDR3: CASSLTSGLQEQFF

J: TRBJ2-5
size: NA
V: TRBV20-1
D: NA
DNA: TGCAGTGCTGCGTTGGAAGAGACCCAGTACTTC
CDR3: CSAALEETQYF

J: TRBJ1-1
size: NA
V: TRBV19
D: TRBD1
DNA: TGTGCCAGTACCCCAGGGGGTGGAGGCACTGAAGCTTTCTTT
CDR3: CASTPGGGGTEAFF

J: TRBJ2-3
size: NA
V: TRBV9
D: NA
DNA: TGTGCCAGCAGCGTATGGCCCCTGGACTCGGCAGATACGCAGTATTTT
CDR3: CASSVWPLDSADTQYF

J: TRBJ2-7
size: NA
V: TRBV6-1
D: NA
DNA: TGTGCCAGTGGTAGGGAGCGGATGGCCTACGAGCAGTACTTC
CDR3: CASGRERMAYEQYF

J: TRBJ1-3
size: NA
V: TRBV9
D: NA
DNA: TGTGCCAGCAGCGTGGAGCCCGGGACAAATGGAAACACCATATATTTT
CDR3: CASSVEPGTNGNTIYF

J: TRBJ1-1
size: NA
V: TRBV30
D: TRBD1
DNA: TGTGCCTGGAGTGTACGCAGGGGGGACACTGAAGCTTTCTTT
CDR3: CAWSVRRGDTEAFF

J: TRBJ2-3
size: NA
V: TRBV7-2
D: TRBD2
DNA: TGTGCCAGCAGCGTGGGACTAGCGACCGATACGCAGTATTTT
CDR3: CASSVGLATDTQYF

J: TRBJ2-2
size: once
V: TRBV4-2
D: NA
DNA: TGTGCCAGCAGCCAAGAAAGCGTAAAATCCGGGGAGCTGTTTTTT
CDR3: CASSQESVKSGELFF